This T cell receptor (beta chain) came from a study of T-cell memory formation after mild COVID-19. This clonotype showed up many times. Via MiXCR, TCRdb re-called the 5' RACE reads, giving one row per CDR3 protein. The sample has some 150,000 distinct CDR3 sequences; about 5.7% are singletons. The sample taken for sequencing was PBMCs or a T cell subset sorted from them (not recorded which). The TCR comes from an adult woman who had mild COVID-19 (a few samples of this study predate the infection). Cell type and time point are not known.

In DNA form, the CDR3 reads TGCAGCGTCGCTACTGGACAAGAGGCTTTCTTT. Protein: CSVATGQEAFF. J is TRBJ1-1 and V is TRBV29-1, with a tentative D call TRBD1 (5 bases). V was shortened by 6 bases and J by 11 bases, with 16 bases between the two germline ends. Germline CDR1 is SQVTM and CDR2 is ANQGSEA. This CDR3 contains 11 residues. The entire variable domain, with the rest obtained from reference TRBV29-1 and TRBJ1-1, is as follows: SAVISQKPSRDICQRGTSLTIQCQVDSQVTMMFWYRQQPGQSLTLIATANQGSEATYESGFVIDKFPISRPNLTFSTLTVSNMSPEDSSIYLCSVATGQEAFFGQGTRLTVV.